These 32 T cell receptor beta chains originate from one sample sequenced in a study of beta chain features in type 1 diabetes. The authors reverse transcribed all of the isolated RNA, so sequencing captured expressed TCRB transcripts. Profiled with immunoSEQ multiplex PCR; TCRdb holds only in-frame clones, not every one. The repertoire holds 150,000 or so clones, with just over 9% as singletons. Sequenced material: central memory CD4+ T cells from blood. All receptors derive from a woman between 18 and 29 years old in good health.

This clone has a handful of counts. This chain uses TRBV5-6 with TRBJ1-1, with 8 bases identical to TRBD1. Unmatched junction bases numbered 6, after V lost 4 bases and J lost 7 bases. Germline values: CDR1 SGHDT, CDR2 YYEEEE. This CDR3 spans 13 amino acids. The CDR3: CASSLDRVNEAFF. The CDR3 region has the DNA TGTGCCAGCAGCCTGGACAGGGTTAATGAAGCTTTCTTT.

This chain links TRBV18 with TRBJ2-7; no clear D. Trimming stripped 6 bases from V and 5 bases from J, with 14 bases between. Germline CDR1 KGHSH, CDR2 LQKENI. The CDR3 covers 13 residues. CDR3 nucleotides: TGTGCCAGCTCGAACAGTCGAGACGACGAGCAGTACTTC. It is translated as CASSNSRDDEQYF.

At least ten counts were recorded for this clone. This chain connects TRBV7-2 to TRBJ2-5; 8 bases are a match to TRBD1. Trimming removed 5 bases from V and 2 bases from J; junction bases left unmatched: 10. Germline lookup yields CDR1 SGHTA and CDR2 FQGNSA. The CDR3 loop spans 16 amino acids. The CDR3 nucleotides are TGTGCCAGCAGCCCCCGGACAGGGTCGGATCAAGAGACCCAGTACTTC. Residues: CASSPRTGSDQETQYF.

This clone was counted between two and nine times. The chain recombines TRBV30 with TRBJ1-5; 8 nucleotides line up with TRBD1. Trimming removed 7 bases from V and 6 bases from J; junction bases left unmatched: 11. Germline values: CDR1 GTSNPN, CDR2 SVGIG (reference sequence). The CDR3 runs to 14 residues. The CDR3: CAFSTTGGTQPQHF. Written as DNA, the CDR3 is TGTGCCTTTTCGACAACAGGGGGAACTCAGCCCCAGCATTTT.

The genes are TRBV11-1 and TRBJ2-6, with TRBD2 identical over 8 bases. V shed 7 bases and J 0 bases; nucleotides not matched to a gene: 8. This CDR3 spans 17 amino acids. The germline V gene encodes CDR1 SGHAT and CDR2 FQDESV (reference sequence). The CDR3 is CASTPGGRPSGANVLTF. The CDR3 DNA sequence: TGTGCCAGCACCCCGGGGGGGCGACCCTCTGGGGCCAACGTCCTGACTTTC.

This clone has more than one count but fewer than ten. The genes are TRBV10-3 and TRBJ1-1; 8 positions match TRBD1. Per the germline V gene, CDR1 is ENHRY and CDR2 is SYGVKD. The junction had 5 bases not matched to a gene; V was cut back by 6 bases and J by 5 bases. This CDR3 has 13 amino acids. The CDR3 sequence: CAISSTGGTEAFF. Written as DNA, the CDR3 is TGTGCCATCAGCTCTACAGGGGGAACTGAAGCTTTCTTT.

This clone has only a few counts. The V call is TRBV9, the J call TRBJ2-3, with a possible D match to TRBD2 (5 bases). The CDR3 has 15 amino acids. CDR1 and CDR2 (germline): SGDLS, YYNGEE. V lost 1 base and J 0 bases, leaving 9 bases between the germline ends. The CDR3 DNA reads as TGTGCCAGCAGCGTAAGAGCGGTCAGCACAGATACGCAGTATTTT. This codes for CASSVRAVSTDTQYF.

The table lists this clone with a few counts. The V call is TRBV19, the J call TRBJ2-1, with 11 bases lining up with TRBD2. CDR1 is LNHDA and CDR2 is SQIVND in the germline V gene (reference sequence). The length of the CDR3 is 16 residues. Trimming took 7 bases from V and 4 from J; bases not matched to a gene: 9. The CDR3, as DNA: TGTGCCAGTACCCAGGGGACTAGCGGAGCTTACAATGAGCAGTTCTTC. Translating it yields CASTQGTSGAYNEQFF.

The table lists this clone with a few counts. The rearrangement uses TRBV11-2 and TRBJ2-1, with 8 bases matching TRBD1. Germline V gives CDR1 SGHAT, CDR2 FQNNGV. There are 15 residues in the CDR3. The V gene end was trimmed by 8 bases and the J gene end by 4 bases; junction bases not matched to a gene: 10. The chain's CDR3 is CASATPDRGYNEQFF. As DNA, the CDR3 is TGTGCCAGCGCGACTCCAGACAGGGGTTACAATGAGCAGTTCTTC. The full variable domain, in which reference TRBV11-2 and TRBJ2-1 provide the parts outside the CDR3, is EAGVAQSPRYKIIEKRQSVAFWCNPISGHATLYWYQQILGQGPKLLIQFQNNGVVDDSQLPKDRFSAERLKGVDSTLKIQPAKLEDSAVYLCASATPDRGYNEQFFGPGTRLTVL.

The rearrangement uses TRBV7-9 and TRBJ1-4; 10 bases match TRBD1. CDR1 SEHNR and CDR2 FQNEAQ come from the germline V gene (reference sequence). V lost 5 bases to trimming and J lost 8 bases; unmatched junction nucleotides: 11. This CDR3 spans 16 amino acids. The CDR3 spells CASSPTGTGEDEKLFF. The CDR3 nucleotides read TGTGCCAGCAGCCCGACCGGGACAGGGGAGGACGAAAAACTGTTTTTT.

This clone was found many times. The chain has TRBV7-8 and TRBJ2-1; a weak D match, TRBD1 (8 bases). Between the trimmed V and J ends, which lost 1 base and 3 bases, there was a span of 10 bases. The CDR3 contains 15 residues. The germline V gene encodes CDR1 SGHVS and CDR2 FQNEAQ. CDR3 nucleotides: TGTGCCAGCAGCTTAGACAGGGGGGGCTACAATGAGCAGTTCTTC. It translates to CASSLDRGGYNEQFF.

The gene calls are TRBV19 and TRBJ1-4, with 8 bases aligning to TRBD1. The trim removed 5 bases at V and 8 bases at J, leaving 7 bases unmatched. This CDR3 is built from 14 residues. Per germline, CDR1 LNHDA and CDR2 SQIVND (reference sequence). DNA of the CDR3: TGTGCCAGTAGTGCTGGACAGGGAGGCGAAAAACTGTTTTTT. Its translation: CASSAGQGGEKLFF. Filled out from reference TRBV19 and TRBJ1-4, the complete variable domain reads DGGITQSPKYLFRKEGQNVTLSCEQNLNHDAMYWYRQDPGQGLRLIYYSQIVNDFQKGDIAEGYSVSREKKESFPLTVTSAQKNPTAFYLCASSAGQGGEKLFFGSGTQLSVL.

This clone was seen more than once but under ten times. The chain carries TRBV11-2 and TRBJ2-1; 14 bases agree with TRBD2. Germline V gives CDR1 SGHAT, CDR2 FQNNGV. This CDR3 comprises 17 residues. The junction had 10 bases not matched to a gene; V was cut back by 5 bases and J by 7 bases. DNA of the CDR3: TGTGCCAGCAGCAACCCCGGGACTAGCGGGAGTAAGAATGAGCAGTTCTTC. As protein: CASSNPGTSGSKNEQFF.

This clone has just a few counts. The chain is built from TRBV4-3 and TRBJ2-5, with TRBD1 matching over 8 bases. CDR3 size: 14 residues. CDR1 is LGHNA, CDR2 YSLEER, per germline. Unmatched junction bases numbered 6, after V lost 5 bases and J lost 4 bases. The chain's CDR3 is CASSYDRGTETQYF. For the CDR3, the DNA is TGCGCCAGCAGCTATGACAGGGGAACAGAGACCCAGTACTTC.

Only a few counts were recorded for this clone. The rearrangement joins TRBV19 to TRBJ2-5; weak D call: TRBD2 (5 bases). Trimming took off 2 bases at V and 11 bases at J, with 18 bases between the two ends. CDR3 length equals 14 residues. Per germline, CDR1 LNHDA and CDR2 SQIVND (reference sequence). CDR3 sequence reads: CASSITGPGGEQYF. The CDR3 region has the DNA TGTGCCAGTAGTATAACCGGACCAGGTGGGGAGCAGTACTTC.

The chain employs TRBV7-2 and TRBJ1-1; TRBD1 matches at 8 bases. The CDR3 extends over 17 amino acids. The J segment lost 1 base and the V segment lost 4 bases, leaving 11 bases of the junction unmatched. Germline V lookup: CDR1 SGHTA, CDR2 FQGNSA. CDR3 loop: CASSYMGVGTGNTEAFF. CDR3 in DNA: TGTGCCAGCAGCTACATGGGGGTGGGGACAGGGAACACTGAAGCTTTCTTT.

This clone was recorded a few times. This chain joins TRBV5-1 and TRBJ2-1, with unresolved D. V was pared by 5 bases and J by 6 bases, with 12 bases between. This CDR3 comprises 13 residues. From germline, CDR1 is SGHRS and CDR2 YFSETQ. The CDR3 reads CASSLAFPNEQFF. The CDR3 DNA is TGCGCCAGCAGTCTGGCCTTCCCCAATGAGCAGTTCTTC.

This clone has a handful of counts. V usage is TRBV6-5 and J usage is TRBJ2-7; 12 bases map to TRBD2. The CDR3 contains 15 residues. The J segment lost 3 bases and the V segment lost 5 bases, leaving 5 bases of the junction unmatched. Germline V gives CDR1 MNHEY, CDR2 SVGAGI. The CDR3 protein is CASSTLAGGVYEQYF. In DNA, the CDR3 is TGTGCCAGCAGTACCCTAGCGGGGGGGGTCTACGAGCAGTACTTC.

This rearrangement joins TRBV7-2 to TRBJ2-1; 12 nucleotides line up with TRBD2. After removal of 4 bases from V and 12 bases from J, the junction contained 7 bases not matched to a gene. CDR3 length: 14 amino acids. CDR1 is SGHTA and CDR2 is FQGNSA in the germline V gene. DNA for the CDR3: TGTGCCAGCAGCTCCCGACTAGCGGGGGCCTCGCAGTTCTTC. This codes for CASSSRLAGASQFF.

The chain combines TRBV2 with TRBJ2-7, with 11 bases matching TRBD2. V dropped 4 bases and J dropped 11; count of bases not matched to a gene: 7. CDR1 is SNHLY, CDR2 FYNNEI, per germline. The CDR3 is 13 residues long. CDR3 protein: CASSGGLAGLEYF. As DNA, the CDR3 is TGTGCCAGCAGTGGAGGACTAGCGGGCCTAGAGTACTTC.

The chain uses TRBV5-1 and TRBJ2-3; tentatively, D is TRBD2 (5 bases). Per germline, CDR1 SGHRS and CDR2 YFSETQ. The V end lost 2 bases, the J end lost 5 bases, and 21 bases lay between the germline ends. The CDR3 is 17 residues long. In DNA, the CDR3 is TGCGCCAGCAGCTTAGGGAGTGGCGGCCCAAAAAGAGATACGCAGTATTTT. Translation: CASSLGSGGPKRDTQYF.

The chain links TRBV7-6 to TRBJ1-5, with 8 nucleotides matching TRBD1. Germline CDR1 reads SGHVS; CDR2 reads FNYEAQ. Losses at the gene ends were 3 bases for V and 4 bases for J; bases not matched to a gene: 2. This CDR3 has 14 residues. The CDR3 here is CASSLGDRNQPQHF. The CDR3 DNA sequence: TGTGCCAGCAGCTTGGGGGACAGGAATCAGCCCCAGCATTTT. The whole variable domain, filled in from reference TRBV7-6 and TRBJ1-5, reads GAGVSQSPRYKVTKRGQDVALRCDPISGHVSLYWYRQALGQGPEFLTYFNYEAQQDKSGLPNDRFSAERPEGSISTLTIQRTEQRDSAMYRCASSLGDRNQPQHFGDGTRLSIL.

Only a few counts were recorded for this clone. This chain links TRBV25-1 with TRBJ1-5; D not resolved. CDR1 and CDR2 (germline): MGHDK, SYGVNS. Deletions cut 6 bases from V and 4 bases from J, with 10 bases between. The CDR3 length is 13 residues. DNA for the CDR3: TGTGCCAGCAGGCCAAACGGTAATCAGCCCCAGCATTTT. Translation: CASRPNGNQPQHF. The full variable domain, with the rest looked up from reference TRBV25-1 and TRBJ1-5, is EADIYQTPRYLVIGTGKKITLECSQTMGHDKMYWYQQDPGMELHLIHYSYGVNSTEKGDLSSESTVSRIRTEHFPLTLESARPSHTSQYLCASRPNGNQPQHFGDGTRLSIL.

This clone was counted between two and nine times. The chain joins TRBV4-2 to TRBJ2-5, with 11 nucleotides matching TRBD1. The V gene's germline CDR1 is LGHNA and CDR2 YNFKEQ. V lost 4 bases and J lost 5; bases outside the gene matches: 6. There are 15 residues in the CDR3. The CDR3 here is CASSPRGQGAETQYF. Written as DNA, the CDR3 is TGTGCCAGCAGCCCGAGAGGACAGGGGGCGGAGACCCAGTACTTC.

V is TRBV5-1 and J is TRBJ1-1; 8 positions match TRBD1. With V trimmed by 3 bases and J by 4 bases, 11 bases remained unmatched. The CDR3 is 16 amino acids. Germline lookup yields CDR1 SGHRS and CDR2 YFSETQ. The CDR3 protein is CASSWETGEGGTEAFF. The CDR3 DNA reads TGCGCCAGCAGCTGGGAGACAGGGGAGGGTGGCACTGAAGCTTTCTTT.

The chain joins TRBV18 to TRBJ2-7, with 7 bases lining up with TRBD1. Losses at the gene ends were 5 bases for V and 3 bases for J; bases not matched to a gene: 7. Germline V lookup: CDR1 KGHSH, CDR2 LQKENI. This CDR3 is 14 amino acids long. The CDR3 region has the DNA TGTGCCAGCTCAGCCGGGACAGCTATCTACGAGCAGTACTTC. It codes for CASSAGTAIYEQYF. Full variable domain (rest looked up from reference TRBV18 and TRBJ2-7): NAGVMQNPRHLVRRRGQEARLRCSPMKGHSHVYWYRQLPEEGLKFMVYLQKENIIDESGMPKERFSAEFPKEGPSILRIQQVVRGDSAAYFCASSAGTAIYEQYFGPGTRLTVT.

In its sample, this clone was seen a few times. This chain joins TRBV9 and TRBJ2-7; 10 bases fit TRBD1. From germline, CDR1 is SGDLS and CDR2 YYNGEE. Germline trimming cut 3 bases from V and 7 bases from J; bases unmatched to any gene: 4. There are 13 residues in the CDR3. The CDR3, as DNA: TGTGCCAGCAGCGGACAGGGGGCTGAAGAGCAGTACTTC. Encoded protein: CASSGQGAEEQYF.

This clone was seen a handful of times. One base away lies a much larger clone, so this may be a sequencing read error. This chain joins TRBV11-2 and TRBJ2-2; D is undetermined. The CDR3 extends over 13 amino acids. Between the trimmed V and J ends, which lost 5 bases and 3 bases, there was a span of 7 bases. Per the germline V gene, CDR1 is SGHAT and CDR2 is FQNNGV. The DNA of the CDR3 is TGTGCCAGCAGCCCACAGTACACCGGGGAGCTGTTTTTT. Translated, it gives CASSPQYTGELFF.

V is TRBV5-4 and J is TRBJ2-5, with 13 nucleotides matching TRBD2. The CDR3 has 15 residues. V lost 1 base to trimming and J lost 3 bases; unmatched junction nucleotides: 0. Germline CDR1 SGHNT, CDR2 YYREEE (reference sequence). The CDR3 nucleotides read TGTGCCAGCAGCTTGACTAGCGGGGGGGAAGAGACCCAGTACTTC. The encoded protein is CASSLTSGGEETQYF.

This clone was counted a few times. The chain is built from TRBV5-1 and TRBJ2-3; the match to TRBD2 covers 8 bases. J gave up 1 base and V 0 bases, and 4 bases lay outside the gene matches. The V gene's germline CDR1 is SGHRS and CDR2 YFSETQ. The CDR3 totals 16 residues. CDR3 nucleotide sequence: TGCGCCAGCAGCTTGGGGGGAGCGGGAGGCACAGATACGCAGTATTTT. As protein: CASSLGGAGGTDTQYF.

The chain carries TRBV18 and TRBJ2-7, with D maybe TRBD1 (6 bases). This CDR3 has 11 amino acids. Trimming took 5 bases from V and 7 from J, leaving 9 bases between them. Germline loops: CDR1 KGHSH, CDR2 LQKENI. As DNA, the CDR3 is TGTGCCAGCTCAACGCAGGGGGAGCAGTACTTC. Its protein product is CASSTQGEQYF.

This clone was seen only a few times. This sequence joins TRBV4-1 and TRBJ1-5; D is undetermined. Germline-derived CDR1 and CDR2 are MGHRA and YSYEKL. Trimming removed 4 bases from V and 5 bases from J, with 9 bases in between. CDR3 length equals 13 residues. DNA for the CDR3: TGCGCCAGCAGCCTTCAGGAACATCAGCCCCAGCATTTT. Encoded protein: CASSLQEHQPQHF.